The clone carrying this T cell receptor beta chain has a single count. Primers: 60 Vbeta forward and 13 Jbeta reverse. Only in-frame clones appear in the TCRdb table, and some are missing; sequencing was by immunoSEQ multiplex PCR. In the table there are tens of thousands of clones, 68% of which are singletons. The sample belongs to a study of cytomegalovirus exposure and HLA in healthy donors. Sequenced input: PBMCs. The sequence was collected from a man between 35 and 55 years old in good health and CMV-seropositive.

DNA for the CDR3: TGTGCCAGCAGCCATTCGGCAGGGGGCAATCTGTACGAGCAGTACTTC. This gives the protein CASSHSAGGNLYEQYF. V is TRBV14 and J is TRBJ2-5, with 8 bases identical to TRBD1. The better agreement between TRBJ2-7 and the DNA end casts doubt on the J call. The CDR3 sequence is 16 residues long. CDR1 is SGHDN, CDR2 FVKESK, per germline.